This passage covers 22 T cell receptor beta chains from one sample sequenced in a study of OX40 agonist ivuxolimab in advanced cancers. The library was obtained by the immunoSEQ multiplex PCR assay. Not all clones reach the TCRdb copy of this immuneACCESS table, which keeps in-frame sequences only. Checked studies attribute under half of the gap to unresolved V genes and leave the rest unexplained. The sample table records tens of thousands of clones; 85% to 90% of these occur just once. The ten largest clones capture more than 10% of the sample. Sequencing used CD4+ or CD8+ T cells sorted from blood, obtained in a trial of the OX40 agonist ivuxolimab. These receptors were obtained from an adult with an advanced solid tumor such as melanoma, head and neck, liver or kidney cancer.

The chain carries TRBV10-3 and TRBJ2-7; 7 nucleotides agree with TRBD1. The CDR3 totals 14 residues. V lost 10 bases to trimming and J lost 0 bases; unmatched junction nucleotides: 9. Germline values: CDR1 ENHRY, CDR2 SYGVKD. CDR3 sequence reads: CATQGDQGSYEQYF. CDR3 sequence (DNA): TGTGCCACGCAGGGGGATCAGGGCTCCTACGAGCAGTACTTC.

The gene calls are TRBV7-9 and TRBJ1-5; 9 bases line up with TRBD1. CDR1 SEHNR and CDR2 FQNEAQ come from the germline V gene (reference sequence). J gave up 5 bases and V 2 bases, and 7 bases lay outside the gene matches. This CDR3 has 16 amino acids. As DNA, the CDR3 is TGTGCCAGCAGCTTACTGGGGGACAGGGTGGATCAGCCCCAGCATTTT. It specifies CASSLLGDRVDQPQHF.

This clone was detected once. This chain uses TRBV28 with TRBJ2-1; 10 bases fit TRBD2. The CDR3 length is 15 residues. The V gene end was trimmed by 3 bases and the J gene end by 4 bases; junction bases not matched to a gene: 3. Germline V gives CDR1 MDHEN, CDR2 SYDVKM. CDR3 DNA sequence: TGTGCCAGCAGTTTCCGGACTAGCGGTTACAATGAGCAGTTCTTC. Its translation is CASSFRTSGYNEQFF.

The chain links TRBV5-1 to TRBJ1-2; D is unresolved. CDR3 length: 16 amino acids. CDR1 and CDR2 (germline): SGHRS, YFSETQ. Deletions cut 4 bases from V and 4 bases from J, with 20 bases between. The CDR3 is CASSTRLDPTLYGYTF. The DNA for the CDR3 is TGCGCCAGCAGCACCAGGTTAGACCCGACGCTCTATGGCTACACCTTC.

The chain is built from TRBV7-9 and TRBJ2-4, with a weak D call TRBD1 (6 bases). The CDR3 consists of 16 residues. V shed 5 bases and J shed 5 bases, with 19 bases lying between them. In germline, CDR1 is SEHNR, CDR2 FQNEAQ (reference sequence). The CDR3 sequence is CASSPKGQTGQNIQYF. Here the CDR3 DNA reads TGTGCCAGCAGCCCGAAAGGACAGACGGGGCAAAACATTCAGTACTTC.

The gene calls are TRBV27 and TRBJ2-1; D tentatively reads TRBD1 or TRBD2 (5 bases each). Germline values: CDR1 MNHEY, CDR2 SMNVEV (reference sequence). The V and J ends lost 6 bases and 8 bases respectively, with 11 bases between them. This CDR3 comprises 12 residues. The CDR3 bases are TGTGCCAGCAGCCTCATGGGGGATGAGCAGTTCTTC. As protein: CASSLMGDEQFF.

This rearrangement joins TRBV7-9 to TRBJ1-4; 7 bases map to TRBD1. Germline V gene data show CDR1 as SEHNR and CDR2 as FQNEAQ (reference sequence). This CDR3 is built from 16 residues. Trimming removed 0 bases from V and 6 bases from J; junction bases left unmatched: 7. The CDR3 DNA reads TGTGCCAGCAGCTTAGCCCCAGGGGGGTATTATGAAAAACTGTTTTTT. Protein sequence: CASSLAPGGYYEKLFF.

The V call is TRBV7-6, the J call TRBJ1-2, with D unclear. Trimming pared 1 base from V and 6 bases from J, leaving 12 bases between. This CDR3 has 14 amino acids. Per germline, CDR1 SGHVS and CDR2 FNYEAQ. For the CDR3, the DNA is TGTGCCAGCAGCTTAGTCTTCGTCGAGCATGGCTACACCTTC. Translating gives CASSLVFVEHGYTF. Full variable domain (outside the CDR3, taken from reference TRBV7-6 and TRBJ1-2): GAGVSQSPRYKVTKRGQDVALRCDPISGHVSLYWYRQALGQGPEFLTYFNYEAQQDKSGLPNDRFSAERPEGSISTLTIQRTEQRDSAMYRCASSLVFVEHGYTFGSGTRLTVV.

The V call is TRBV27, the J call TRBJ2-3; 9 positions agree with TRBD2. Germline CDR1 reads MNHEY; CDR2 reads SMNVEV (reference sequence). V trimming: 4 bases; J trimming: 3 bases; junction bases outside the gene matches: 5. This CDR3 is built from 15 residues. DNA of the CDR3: TGTGCCAGCAGTTCCGGACTAGCGTGGACAGATACGCAGTATTTT. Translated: CASSSGLAWTDTQYF.

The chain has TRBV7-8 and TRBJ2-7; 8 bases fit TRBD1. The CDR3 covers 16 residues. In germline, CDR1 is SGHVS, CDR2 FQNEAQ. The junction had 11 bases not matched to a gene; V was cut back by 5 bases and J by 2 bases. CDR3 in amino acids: CASSATGTGHPYEQYF. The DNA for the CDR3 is TGTGCCAGCAGCGCGACCGGGACAGGCCATCCCTACGAGCAGTACTTC.

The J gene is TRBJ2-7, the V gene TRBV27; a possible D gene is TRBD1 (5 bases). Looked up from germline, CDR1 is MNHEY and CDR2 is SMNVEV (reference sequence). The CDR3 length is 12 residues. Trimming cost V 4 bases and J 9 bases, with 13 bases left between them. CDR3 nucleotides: TGTGCCAGCAGTTCCCCCGGAAGGGGGCAGTACTTC. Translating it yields CASSSPGRGQYF.

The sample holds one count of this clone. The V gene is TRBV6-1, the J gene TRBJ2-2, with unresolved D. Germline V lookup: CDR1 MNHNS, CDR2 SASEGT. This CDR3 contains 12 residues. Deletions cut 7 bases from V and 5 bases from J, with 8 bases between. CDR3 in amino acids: CASTRPTGELFF. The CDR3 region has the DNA TGTGCCAGCACCCGACCGACCGGGGAGCTGTTTTTT.

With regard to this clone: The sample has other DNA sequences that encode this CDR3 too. The CDR3 sequence: CSARWGEQYF. The CDR3 DNA is TGCAGTGCCCGTTGGGGCGAGCAGTACTTC. V gene TRBV20-1 combines with J gene TRBJ2-7; D remains ambiguous. Trimming cost V 6 bases and J 6 bases, with 9 bases left between them. CDR1 is DFQATT, CDR2 SNEGSKA, per germline (reference sequence). The CDR3 extends over 10 amino acids.

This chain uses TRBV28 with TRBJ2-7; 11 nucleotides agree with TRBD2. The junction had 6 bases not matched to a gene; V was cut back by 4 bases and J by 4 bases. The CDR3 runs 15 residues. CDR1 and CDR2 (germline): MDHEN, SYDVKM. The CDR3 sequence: CASSSGLAGLYEQYF. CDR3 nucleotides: TGTGCCAGCAGTTCAGGACTAGCGGGTCTGTACGAGCAGTACTTC.

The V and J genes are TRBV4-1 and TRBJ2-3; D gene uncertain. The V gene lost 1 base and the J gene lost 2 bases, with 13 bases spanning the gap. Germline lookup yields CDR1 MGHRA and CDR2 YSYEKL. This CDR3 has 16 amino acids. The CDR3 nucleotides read TGCGCCAGCAGCCAAGGGTCTATAATTACCACAGATACGCAGTATTTT. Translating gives CASSQGSIITTDTQYF.

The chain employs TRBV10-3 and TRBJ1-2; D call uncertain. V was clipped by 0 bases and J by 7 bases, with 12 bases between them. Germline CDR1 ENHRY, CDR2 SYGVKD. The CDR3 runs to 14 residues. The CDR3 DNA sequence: TGTGCCATCAGTGAGTCGGTCAGAACCGGTGGCTACACCTTC. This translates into CAISESVRTGGYTF.

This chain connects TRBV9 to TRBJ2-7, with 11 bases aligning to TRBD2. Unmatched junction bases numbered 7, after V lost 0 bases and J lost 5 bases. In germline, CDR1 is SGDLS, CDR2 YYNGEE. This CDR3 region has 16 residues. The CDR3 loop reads CASSVGLAGGPHEQYF. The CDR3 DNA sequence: TGTGCCAGCAGCGTAGGTTTAGCGGGAGGGCCCCACGAGCAGTACTTC.

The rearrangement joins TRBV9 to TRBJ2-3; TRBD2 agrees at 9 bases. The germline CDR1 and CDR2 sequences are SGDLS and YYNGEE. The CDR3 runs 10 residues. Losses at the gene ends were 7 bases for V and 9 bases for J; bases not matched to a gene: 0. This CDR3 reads CASAGGTQYF. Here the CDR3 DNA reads TGTGCCAGCGCGGGAGGGACGCAGTATTTT.

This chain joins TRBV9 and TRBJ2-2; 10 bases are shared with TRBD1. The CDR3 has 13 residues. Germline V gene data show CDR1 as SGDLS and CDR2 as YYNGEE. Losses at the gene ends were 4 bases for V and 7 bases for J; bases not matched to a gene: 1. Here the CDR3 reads CASSRDRGGELFF. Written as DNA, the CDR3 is TGTGCCAGCAGCAGGGACAGGGGCGGGGAGCTGTTTTTT.

This chain's CDR3 is CASTGDTGELFF. Here the CDR3 DNA reads TGTGCCAGCACGGGGGACACCGGGGAGCTGTTTTTT. The chain uses TRBV9 and TRBJ2-2, with D possibly matching TRBD2 (6 bases). The germline gives CDR1 SGDLS, CDR2 YYNGEE. V dropped 6 bases and J dropped 3 bases, with 6 bases sitting between them. This CDR3 has 12 residues.

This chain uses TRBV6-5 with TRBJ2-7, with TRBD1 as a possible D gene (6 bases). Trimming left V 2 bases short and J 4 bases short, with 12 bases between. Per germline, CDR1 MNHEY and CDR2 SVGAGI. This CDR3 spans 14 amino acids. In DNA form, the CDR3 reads TGTGCCAGCAGTTACGGGGGCCTCGGTTACGAGCAGTACTTC. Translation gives CASSYGGLGYEQYF.

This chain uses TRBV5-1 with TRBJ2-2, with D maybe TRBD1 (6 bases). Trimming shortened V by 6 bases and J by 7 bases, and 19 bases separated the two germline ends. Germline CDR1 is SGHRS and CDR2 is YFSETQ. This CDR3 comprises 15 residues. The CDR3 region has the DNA TGCGCCAGCACCGACGGACAGCTCGCCTACGGGGAGCTGTTTTTT. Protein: CASTDGQLAYGELFF.